Listed here are 24 T cell receptor beta chains from one sample, sequenced in a study of beta chain features in type 1 diabetes. Reverse transcribing all isolated RNA meant expressed TCRB transcripts were sequenced. Libraries were prepared by immunoSEQ multiplex PCR; TCRdb keeps only in-frame clonotypes and omits some of them. The sample lists around 600,000 clones, around 12% occurring once. These receptors' antigens are unknown. Study-wide points: Type 1 diabetes patients had moderately but significantly shorter TCRB CDR3s in all four CD4+ subsets.

What was sequenced was naive CD4+ T cells from blood. All receptors come from a young man with type 1 diabetes.

This chain joins TRBV7-9 and TRBJ2-7, with D perhaps matching TRBD2 (7 bases). The CDR3 runs to 15 residues. Germline V gene lookup returns CDR1 SEHNR and CDR2 FQNEAQ (reference sequence). The germline V and J ends were trimmed by 4 bases and 2 bases, with 15 bases remaining between them. The CDR3 region is CASSSSRGPTYEQYF. CDR3 DNA sequence: TGTGCCAGCAGCTCATCGCGGGGGCCGACCTACGAGCAGTACTTC. The full variable domain, with the rest looked up from reference TRBV7-9 and TRBJ2-7, is DTGVSQNPRHKITKRGQNVTFRCDPISEHNRLYWYRQTLGQGPEFLTYFQNEAQLEKSRLLSDRFSAERPKGSFSTLEIQRTEQGDSAMYLCASSSSRGPTYEQYFGPGTRLTVT.

The V and J genes are TRBV23-1 and TRBJ1-5; the D is unclear. TRBV23-1 belongs to the ORF category, with a function that is uncertain. V gave up 2 bases and J gave up 6 bases, with 14 bases separating them. The CDR3 is made up of 15 amino acids. The CDR3 DNA reads as TGCGCCAGCAGTCAACCCCCCCGGGAGGGTCAGCCCCAGCATTTT. As protein: CASSQPPREGQPQHF.

V is TRBV5-8 and J is TRBJ2-7; TRBD1 might be the D (5 bases). Germline V lookup: CDR1 SGHTS, CDR2 YDEGEE. The CDR3 covers 13 residues. Trimming took 2 bases from V and 2 from J, leaving 8 bases between them. The CDR3: CASSLQDTYEQYF. The CDR3, as DNA: TGTGCCAGCAGCTTACAGGACACCTACGAGCAGTACTTC.

The V gene is TRBV11-2, the J gene TRBJ1-6; D call uncertain. Germline V lookup: CDR1 SGHAT, CDR2 FQNNGV. The CDR3 loop spans 12 amino acids. Trimming removed 6 bases at V and 9 bases at J, with 9 bases between. DNA of the CDR3: TGTGCCAGCAGGAACAGCCCTTCACCCCTCCACTTT. This encodes CASRNSPSPLHF.

V usage is TRBV9 and J usage is TRBJ1-3, with a possible D match to TRBD1 (6 bases). Per germline, CDR1 SGDLS and CDR2 YYNGEE. This CDR3 comprises 15 residues. V lost 2 bases and J lost 0, with 9 bases in between. CDR3 DNA: TGTGCCAGCAGCGTGTCAGGGGACTCTGGAAACACCATATATTTT. Translating it yields CASSVSGDSGNTIYF.

The chain couples TRBV19 to TRBJ2-5; 11 bases align to TRBD1. The CDR3 extends over 14 amino acids. J lost 4 bases, V lost 4 bases, and 2 bases had no gene match. Germline V lookup: CDR1 LNHDA, CDR2 SQIVND (reference sequence). Written as DNA, the CDR3 is TGTGCCAGTAGTACGGGACAGGGGGTAGAGACCCAGTACTTC. Residues: CASSTGQGVETQYF.

The chain links TRBV10-3 to TRBJ2-6; D is undetermined. The V end lost 1 base, the J end lost 1 base, and 11 bases lay between the germline ends. Germline assignment: CDR1 ENHRY and CDR2 SYGVKD. The CDR3 length is 17 residues. CDR3 nucleotide sequence: TGTGCCATCAGTGAGTTAGGGCCCCAATCTGGGGCCAACGTCCTGACTTTC. Amino acid sequence: CAISELGPQSGANVLTF.

This clone was detected only a few times. This chain links TRBV7-2 with TRBJ2-5; 7 positions agree with TRBD1. Trimming at V came to 2 bases and at J to 4 bases, leaving 10 bases not matched to a gene. The CDR3 has 16 residues. Germline V gives CDR1 SGHTA, CDR2 FQGNSA. DNA for the CDR3: TGTGCCAGCAGCTTATCATACAGGGGTGGACGAGAGACCCAGTACTTC. Protein: CASSLSYRGGRETQYF.

The CDR3 DNA sequence: TGTGCCAGCAGCTTAATGGGACAGATATCCCTTAATGAGCAGTTCTTC. Its translation: CASSLMGQISLNEQFF. V usage is TRBV7-7 and J usage is TRBJ2-1; TRBD1 aligns across 7 bases. CDR3 length: 16 amino acids. The V gene's germline CDR1 is SSHAT and CDR2 FNYEAQ (reference sequence). V lost 2 bases to trimming and J lost 7 bases; unmatched junction nucleotides: 11.

This rearrangement joins TRBV5-1 to TRBJ1-2, with TRBD1 matching over 9 bases. V dropped 1 base and J dropped 5; count of bases not matched to a gene: 6. Per the germline V gene, CDR1 is SGHRS and CDR2 is YFSETQ. This CDR3 region has 15 residues. CDR3 region: CASSLSLQGAYGYTF. The CDR3 DNA reads as TGCGCCAGCAGCTTGTCTTTACAGGGGGCTTATGGCTACACCTTC.

This clone was found a few times. The chain recombines TRBV4-3 with TRBJ2-3, with D perhaps assigned TRBD1 or TRBD2 (6 bases each). The CDR3 has 14 amino acids. In germline, CDR1 is LGHNA, CDR2 YSLEER. Trimming removed 0 bases from V and 4 bases from J, with 8 bases in between. CDR3 protein: CASSQDGGPDTQYF. CDR3 DNA: TGCGCCAGCAGCCAAGACGGGGGCCCAGATACGCAGTATTTT.

The chain combines TRBV30 with TRBJ2-1; D gene uncertain. CDR1 GTSNPN and CDR2 SVGIG come from the germline V gene (reference sequence). The CDR3 consists of 14 residues. The V gene lost 6 bases and the J gene lost 0 bases, with 12 bases spanning the gap. CDR3 in DNA: TGTGCCTGCGATCACCCTTCCTCCTACAATGAGCAGTTCTTC. It specifies CACDHPSSYNEQFF.

This clone was counted many times. This chain joins TRBV23-1 and TRBJ2-2, with unresolved D. TRBV23-1 is an ORF, and what it does is uncertain. V lost 5 bases and J lost 5, with 15 bases in between. This CDR3 is built from 15 residues. The CDR3 protein is CASSFPLQLTGELFF. CDR3 DNA sequence: TGCGCCAGCAGTTTCCCCCTACAACTGACCGGGGAGCTGTTTTTT.

The V call is TRBV7-9, the J call TRBJ2-1; D not resolved. Trimming stripped 2 bases from V and 8 bases from J, with 10 bases between. This CDR3 spans 13 amino acids. Looked up from germline, CDR1 is SEHNR and CDR2 is FQNEAQ (reference sequence). CDR3 protein: CASSLSGVDEQFF. The CDR3 bases are TGTGCCAGCAGCTTAAGTGGAGTAGATGAGCAGTTCTTC.

This clone has more than one count but fewer than ten. The J gene is TRBJ2-2, the V gene TRBV30, with D possibly being TRBD1 or TRBD2 (6 bases each). V lost 6 bases and J lost 6, with 11 bases in between. The CDR3 is 12 amino acids. Germline V gives CDR1 GTSNPN, CDR2 SVGIG (reference sequence). The CDR3 here is CACGGHPGELFF. DNA for the CDR3: TGTGCCTGCGGGGGACACCCCGGGGAGCTGTTTTTT.

The genes are TRBV7-8 and TRBJ2-3, with unresolved D. The CDR3 contains 16 residues. CDR1 and CDR2 (germline): SGHVS, FQNEAQ. The V gene lost 2 bases and the J gene lost 1 base, with 13 bases spanning the gap. The CDR3 region is CASSLLRAEGTDTQYF. The CDR3 bases are TGTGCCAGCAGCTTACTTCGCGCCGAGGGCACAGATACGCAGTATTTT.

This clone appeared a few times. The V gene is TRBV5-6, the J gene TRBJ2-5; 10 nucleotides line up with TRBD2. Germline assignment: CDR1 SGHDT and CDR2 YYEEEE. J gave up 2 bases and V 5 bases, and 3 bases lay outside the gene matches. CDR3 length equals 14 residues. The DNA for the CDR3 is TGTGCCAGCAGAACAGCGGGGGGGCAAGAGACCCAGTACTTC. This sequence encodes CASRTAGGQETQYF.

The chain employs TRBV2 and TRBJ1-2, with no clear D. The CDR3 is made up of 12 amino acids. CDR1 and CDR2 (germline): SNHLY, FYNNEI. Trimming took 0 bases from V and 4 from J, leaving 3 bases between them. The CDR3 reads CASSEASYGYTF. CDR3 in DNA: TGTGCCAGCAGTGAAGCGAGCTATGGCTACACCTTC.

This clone was seen a few times. J is TRBJ1-1 and V is TRBV10-3; D is perhaps TRBD1 (5 bases). The germline V and J ends were trimmed by 2 bases and 1 base, with 20 bases remaining between them. CDR3 size: 18 residues. Germline V lookup: CDR1 ENHRY, CDR2 SYGVKD. The CDR3 DNA reads as TGTGCCATCAGTGAGGGTAGCAGGGACGGGTATAGGAACACTGAAGCTTTCTTT. Translating gives CAISEGSRDGYRNTEAFF.

There are a few counts of this clone. The chain joins TRBV29-1 to TRBJ1-4, with D tentatively TRBD1 (5 bases). Trimming shortened V by 7 bases and J by 4 bases, and 19 bases separated the two germline ends. This CDR3 comprises 15 residues. Germline V gene sequence: CDR1 SQVTM, CDR2 ANQGSEA. The CDR3 DNA is TGCAGCGCCAAAGTGGGGGGACGGCTTAATGAAAAACTGTTTTTT. The encoded protein is CSAKVGGRLNEKLFF.

This clone showed up just a few times. The chain joins TRBV2 to TRBJ2-1, with TRBD2 matching 10 bases. V shed 2 bases and J 4 bases; nucleotides not matched to a gene: 11. This CDR3 has 18 residues. Germline V gene sequence: CDR1 SNHLY, CDR2 FYNNEI. The CDR3 region is CASSEPGGSGGTYNEQFF. The DNA of the CDR3 is TGTGCCAGCAGTGAACCTGGAGGTAGCGGGGGGACTTACAATGAGCAGTTCTTC.

This clone appeared a few times. This chain links TRBV6-1 with TRBJ2-2; D is uncertain. Germline V CDR1 and CDR2: MNHNS, SASEGT. CDR3 length: 13 residues. V was cut by 5 bases and J by 0 bases, with 4 bases left in between. CDR3 coding DNA: TGTGCCAGCAGTTCTACGAACACCGGGGAGCTGTTTTTT. This codes for CASSSTNTGELFF.

This clone has a handful of counts. The chain is built from TRBV29-1 and TRBJ1-2, with TRBD1 as a possible D gene (5 bases). From germline, CDR1 is SQVTM and CDR2 ANQGSEA. CDR3 length equals 13 residues. Trimming removed 8 bases at V and 2 bases at J, with 15 bases between. CDR3 region: CSTQGAGNYGYTF. The CDR3 DNA reads TGCAGCACCCAAGGGGCAGGGAACTATGGCTACACCTTC.

The CDR3 loop reads CASSARVDYGYTF. DNA of the CDR3: TGTGCCAGCAGTGCTCGGGTAGACTATGGCTACACCTTC. This sequence joins TRBV2 and TRBJ1-2; D unresolved. Trimming took off 4 bases at V and 3 bases at J, with 9 bases between the two ends. Germline CDR1 reads SNHLY; CDR2 reads FYNNEI. This CDR3 is built from 13 residues. The whole variable domain, filled in from reference TRBV2 and TRBJ1-2, reads EPEVTQTPSHQVTQMGQEVILRCVPISNHLYFYWYRQILGQKVEFLVSFYNNEISEKSEIFDDQFSVERPDGSNFTLKIRSTKLEDSAMYFCASSARVDYGYTFGSGTRLTVV.